These 5 T cell receptor beta chains originate from one sample sequenced in a study of cytomegalovirus exposure and HLA in healthy donors. In the PCR, 60 Vbeta and 13 Jbeta primers were used. Data came from immunoSEQ multiplex PCR; TCRdb stores just in-frame clones and leaves some out. This sample carries around 63,000 clones, 70% to 85% of them seen once, and the ten largest clones take about 7.8%. Sequencing input: PBMCs. The receptor source for this set is a man aged 60 to 75 in good health and CMV-seropositive.

In DNA, the CDR3 is TGTGCCAGCAGCACGGGAGGCAGAGGAGTAGAAAAACTGTTTTTT. This translates into CASSTGGRGVEKLFF. The chain has TRBV11-3 and TRBJ1-4; D uncertain. Germline CDR1 and CDR2: SGHNT and YENEEA. The CDR3 is 15 residues long. Trimming removed 5 bases at V and 8 bases at J, with 18 bases between. Complete variable domain (other parts from reference TRBV11-3 and TRBJ1-4): EAGVVQSPRYKIIEKKQPVAFWCNPISGHNTLYWYLQNLGQGPELLIRYENEEAVDDSQLPKDRFSAERLKGVDSTLKIQPAELGDSAVYLCASSTGGRGVEKLFFGSGTQLSVL.

This clone was counted a few times. This chain connects TRBV29-1 to TRBJ2-7; D is undetermined. The germline CDR1 and CDR2 sequences are SQVTM and ANQGSEA. The V end lost 0 bases, the J end lost 3 bases, and 12 bases lay between the germline ends. The CDR3 runs 14 residues. The CDR3, as DNA: TGCAGCGTTGAAGATCCTGGCAGAAACTACGAGCAGTACTTC. Protein product: CSVEDPGRNYEQYF.

The chain links TRBV19 to TRBJ1-5, with a weak D call TRBD1 (6 bases). This CDR3 has 18 residues. The germline V and J ends were trimmed by 5 bases and 0 bases, with 20 bases remaining between them. Germline lookup yields CDR1 LNHDA and CDR2 SQIVND (reference sequence). The DNA of the CDR3 is TGTGCCAGTAGTCAGCCCGAGGACAGACTACATAGCAATCAGCCCCAGCATTTT. Translated: CASSQPEDRLHSNQPQHF.

The rearrangement joins TRBV9 to TRBJ1-5; 7 bases map to TRBD1. Germline CDR1 is SGDLS and CDR2 is YYNGEE. This CDR3 is built from 15 residues. The J segment lost 0 bases and the V segment lost 3 bases, leaving 3 bases of the junction unmatched. The CDR3 bases are TGTGCCAGCAGCGCCGGGACAGCTAGCAATCAGCCCCAGCATTTT. Protein product: CASSAGTASNQPQHF.

The rearrangement links TRBV7-9 to TRBJ2-1, with 13 bases identical to TRBD2. The CDR3 spans 17 residues. From germline, CDR1 is SEHNR and CDR2 FQNEAQ (reference sequence). Germline trimming cut 8 bases from V and 8 bases from J; bases unmatched to any gene: 15. The CDR3 coding sequence is TGTGCCAGCCTTTCCACCTCAACTAGCGGGAGGGGAGATGAGCAGTTCTTC. It yields the protein CASLSTSTSGRGDEQFF.